This entry is about one TCR beta chain. Its antigen is still unknown. Base qualities are not recorded, but no much larger clone differs from it by a single base. TCRbeta CDR3 regions were amplified from genomic DNA by means of the immunoSEQ Assay, a bias-controlled multiplex PCR. The original pipeline was this. Within the assay, amplification of reference gene primers was used to estimate how many nucleated cells each sample contained. To quantify the absolute abundance of each unique TCRbeta CDR3 rearrangement, sequence reads were collapsed and filtered. For each sample, productive Simpson clonality was calculated by taking the square root of Simpson's diversity index across productive rearrangements. The table was pulled from immuneACCESS by TCRdb, which kept in-frame rearrangements only. Such tables lose some clones; where checked, under half of the loss comes from unresolved V genes, and the rest has no known cause. V, J and clone size were drawn from that table, and D and trimming were deduced from the DNA. A total of some 330,000 clones appear in this sample, around 87% of them only once. The ten largest clones add up to roughly 4% of the sample.

The source of the sample is a study of blood T cell repertoires in COVID-19 (dated by TCRdb to 2018 to 2021). A note on the overall study: The collaborator samples originated in the United States, Italy and Spain and spanned the acute and convalescent phases of COVID-19. The prospective study material was composed of cDNA or gDNA derived from T cells, B-cell-depleted T cells, or PBMCs. The repertoires were made available in a free public database intended to serve as a resource for research on the immune response to SARS-CoV-2. Where available, HLA class I and class II types were obtained from metadata supplied by the sample provider rather than from assay-based typing. Deeply sampled blood TCRbeta repertoires from subjects exposed to, actively infected with, or recovered from COVID-19 were included in the dataset. The samples were drawn from two sources: the first 160 participants of the ongoing ImmuneRACE study, and 1,000 to 1,500 subjects contributed by 6 global collaborators. The sample metadata nearly always contained a de-identified subject ID, COVID-19 status, age in years and sex.

Results and caveats for the whole study, not just this receptor: Clinical and demographic metadata were provided uncurated, with the amount varying by source and participant.

Whole blood was collected in K2EDTA tubes by collaborating institutions according to the institutions' own protocols. Collaborator samples were shipped for TCRbeta analysis as frozen whole blood, isolated PBMCs, or DNA extracted from either sample type. CDR1 and CDR2 are read off the germline V gene (reference sequence) as LNHDA and SQIVND. The CDR3 measures 15 amino acids from cysteine to phenylalanine. The sequence is cut down to CDR3 DNA, 45 bases in frame from base 1. The V and J ends are trimmed by 4 bases and 3 bases, leaving 15 bases between them. The sequence is built from TRBV19 and TRBJ1-2, and possibly TRBD1, on 5 matching bases. The source of this sequence is a woman aged 50 to 60 with active or convalescent COVID-19. The sample comprised peripheral blood. DNA sequence: TGTGCCAGTAGTAACCCCGGGACTTTCCACTATGGCTACACCTTC. It translates as CASSNPGTFHYGYTF.